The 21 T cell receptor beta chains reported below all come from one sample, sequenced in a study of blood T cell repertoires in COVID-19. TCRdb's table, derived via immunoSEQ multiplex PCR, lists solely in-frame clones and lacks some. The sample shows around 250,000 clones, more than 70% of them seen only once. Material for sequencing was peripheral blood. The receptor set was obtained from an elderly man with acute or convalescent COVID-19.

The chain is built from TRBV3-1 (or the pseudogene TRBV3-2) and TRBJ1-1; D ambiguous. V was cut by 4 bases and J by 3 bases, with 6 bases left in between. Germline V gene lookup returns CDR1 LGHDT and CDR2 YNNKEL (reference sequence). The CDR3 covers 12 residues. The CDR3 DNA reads TGTGCCAGCAGCCCGGGATACACTGAAGCTTTCTTT. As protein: CASSPGYTEAFF.

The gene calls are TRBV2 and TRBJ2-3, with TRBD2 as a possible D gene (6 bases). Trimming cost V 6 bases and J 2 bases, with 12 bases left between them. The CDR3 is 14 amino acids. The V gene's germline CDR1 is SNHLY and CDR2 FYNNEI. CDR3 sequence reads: CASRMGLPTDTQYF. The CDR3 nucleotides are TGTGCCAGCAGAATGGGACTCCCCACAGATACGCAGTATTTT.

The CDR3 nucleotides are TGTGCCAGCAGCCATTCCGGGACAGGGAACGAGCAGTACTTC. Amino acids: CASSHSGTGNEQYF. The chain is built from TRBV11-2 and TRBJ2-7, with 9 bases fitting TRBD1. The CDR3 has 14 amino acids. The J segment lost 5 bases and the V segment lost 5 bases, leaving 7 bases of the junction unmatched. The V gene's germline CDR1 is SGHAT and CDR2 FQNNGV.

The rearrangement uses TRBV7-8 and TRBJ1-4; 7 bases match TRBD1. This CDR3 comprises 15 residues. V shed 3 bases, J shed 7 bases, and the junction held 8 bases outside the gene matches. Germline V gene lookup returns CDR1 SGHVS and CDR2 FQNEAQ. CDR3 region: CASSLSIDRAEKLFF. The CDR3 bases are TGTGCCAGCAGCTTGTCAATCGACAGGGCTGAAAAACTGTTTTTT. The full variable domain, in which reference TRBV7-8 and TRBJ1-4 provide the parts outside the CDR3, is GAGVSQSPRYKVAKRGQDVALRCDPISGHVSLFWYQQALGQGPEFLTYFQNEAQLDKSGLPSDRFFAERPEGSVSTLKIQRTQQEDSAVYLCASSLSIDRAEKLFFGSGTQLSVL.

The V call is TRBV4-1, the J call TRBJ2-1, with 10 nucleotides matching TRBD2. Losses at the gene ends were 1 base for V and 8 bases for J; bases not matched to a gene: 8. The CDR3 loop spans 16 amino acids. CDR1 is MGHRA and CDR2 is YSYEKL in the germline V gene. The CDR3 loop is CASSQGTSGGRDEQFF. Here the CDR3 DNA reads TGCGCCAGCAGCCAAGGGACTAGCGGTGGTCGGGATGAGCAGTTCTTC.

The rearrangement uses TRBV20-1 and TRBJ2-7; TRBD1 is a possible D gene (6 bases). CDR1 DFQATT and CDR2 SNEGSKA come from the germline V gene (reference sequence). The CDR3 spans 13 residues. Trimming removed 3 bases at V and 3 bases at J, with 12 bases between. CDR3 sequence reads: CSASRRQVYEQYF. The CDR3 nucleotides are TGCAGTGCTAGTAGGCGACAGGTCTACGAGCAGTACTTC.

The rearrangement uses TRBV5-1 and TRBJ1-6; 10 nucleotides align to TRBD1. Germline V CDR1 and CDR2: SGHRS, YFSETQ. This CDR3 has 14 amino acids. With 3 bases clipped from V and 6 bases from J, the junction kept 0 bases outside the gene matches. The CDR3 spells CASSWDRGNSPLHF. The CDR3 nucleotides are TGCGCCAGCAGCTGGGACAGGGGTAATTCACCCCTCCACTTT. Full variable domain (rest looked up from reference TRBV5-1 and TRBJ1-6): KAGVTQTPRYLIKTRGQQVTLSCSPISGHRSVSWYQQTPGQGLQFLFEYFSETQRNKGNFPGRFSGRQFSNSRSEMNVSTLELGDSALYLCASSWDRGNSPLHFGNGTRLTVT.

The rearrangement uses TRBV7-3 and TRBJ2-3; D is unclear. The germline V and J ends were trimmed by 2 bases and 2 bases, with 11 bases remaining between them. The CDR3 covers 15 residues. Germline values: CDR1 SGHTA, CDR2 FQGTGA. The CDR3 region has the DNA TGTGCCAGCAGCTTAGCGGTCTCCGACACAGATACGCAGTATTTT. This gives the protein CASSLAVSDTDTQYF.

The CDR3 sequence is CASSLSGLNIQYF. CDR3 nucleotide sequence: TGTGCCAGCAGCTTAAGCGGGCTCAACATTCAGTACTTC. J is TRBJ2-4 and V is TRBV7-8; weak D call: TRBD2 (6 bases). Germline V gene data show CDR1 as SGHVS and CDR2 as FQNEAQ. The CDR3 extends over 13 amino acids. The ends were cut back, 2 bases at V and 7 bases at J, with 9 bases in the middle.

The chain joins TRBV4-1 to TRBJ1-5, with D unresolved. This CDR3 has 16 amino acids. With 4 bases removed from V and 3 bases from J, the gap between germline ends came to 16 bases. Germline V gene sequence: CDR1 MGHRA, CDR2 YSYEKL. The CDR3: CASSPDSGKYNQPQHF. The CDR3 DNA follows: TGCGCCAGCAGCCCCGATTCCGGGAAGTACAATCAGCCCCAGCATTTT.

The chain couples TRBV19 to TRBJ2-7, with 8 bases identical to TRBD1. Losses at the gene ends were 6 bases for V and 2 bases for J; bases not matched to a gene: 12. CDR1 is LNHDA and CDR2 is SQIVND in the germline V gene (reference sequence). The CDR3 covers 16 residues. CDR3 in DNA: TGTGCCAGTAGCTCGGTCGGCAGGGGGCTGGCCTACGAGCAGTACTTC. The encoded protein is CASSSVGRGLAYEQYF.

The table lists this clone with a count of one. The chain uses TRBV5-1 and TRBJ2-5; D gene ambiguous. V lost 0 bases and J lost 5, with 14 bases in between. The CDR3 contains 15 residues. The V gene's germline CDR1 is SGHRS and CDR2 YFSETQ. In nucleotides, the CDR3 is TGCGCCAGCAGCTTGGTCCCCGCCATGCGGGAGACCCAGTACTTC. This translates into CASSLVPAMRETQYF. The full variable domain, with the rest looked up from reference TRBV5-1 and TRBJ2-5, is KAGVTQTPRYLIKTRGQQVTLSCSPISGHRSVSWYQQTPGQGLQFLFEYFSETQRNKGNFPGRFSGRQFSNSRSEMNVSTLELGDSALYLCASSLVPAMRETQYFGPGTRLLVL.

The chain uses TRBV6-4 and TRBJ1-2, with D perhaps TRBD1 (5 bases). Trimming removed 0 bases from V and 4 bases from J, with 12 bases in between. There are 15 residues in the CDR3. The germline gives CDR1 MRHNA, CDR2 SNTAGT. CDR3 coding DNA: TGTGCCAGCAGTGACTCAGGGCGGGGCGGCTATGGCTACACCTTC. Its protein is CASSDSGRGGYGYTF.

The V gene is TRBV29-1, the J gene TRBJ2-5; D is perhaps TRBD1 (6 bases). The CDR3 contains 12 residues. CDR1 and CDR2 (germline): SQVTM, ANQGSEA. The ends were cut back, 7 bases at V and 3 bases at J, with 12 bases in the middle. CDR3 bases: TGCAGCGGCATACAGGGTAAAGAGACCCAGTACTTC. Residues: CSGIQGKETQYF.

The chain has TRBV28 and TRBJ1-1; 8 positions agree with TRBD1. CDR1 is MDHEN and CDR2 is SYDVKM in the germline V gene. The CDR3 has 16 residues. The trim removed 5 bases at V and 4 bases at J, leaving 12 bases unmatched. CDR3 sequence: CASSQGKRQGSTEAFF. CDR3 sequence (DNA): TGTGCCAGCAGTCAGGGGAAACGACAGGGGAGCACTGAAGCTTTCTTT.

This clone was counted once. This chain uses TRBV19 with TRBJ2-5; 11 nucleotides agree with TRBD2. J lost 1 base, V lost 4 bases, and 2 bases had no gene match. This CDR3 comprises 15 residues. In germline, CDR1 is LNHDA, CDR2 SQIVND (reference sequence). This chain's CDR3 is CASSTSGGSQETQYF. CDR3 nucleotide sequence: TGTGCCAGTAGTACTAGCGGGGGGTCCCAAGAGACCCAGTACTTC.

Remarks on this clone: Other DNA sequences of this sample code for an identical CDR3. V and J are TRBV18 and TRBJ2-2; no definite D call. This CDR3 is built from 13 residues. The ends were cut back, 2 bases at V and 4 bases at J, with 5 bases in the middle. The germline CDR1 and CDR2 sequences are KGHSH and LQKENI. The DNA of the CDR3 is TGTGCCAGCTCACCATCCGGCACCGGGGAGCTGTTTTTT. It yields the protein CASSPSGTGELFF.

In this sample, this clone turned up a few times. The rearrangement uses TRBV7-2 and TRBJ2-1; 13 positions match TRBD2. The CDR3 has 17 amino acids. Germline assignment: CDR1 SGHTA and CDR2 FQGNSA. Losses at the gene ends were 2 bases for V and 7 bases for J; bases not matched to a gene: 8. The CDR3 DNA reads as TGTGCCAGCAGCTTAAGGCCACGGACTAGCGGGGGAAATGAGCAGTTCTTC. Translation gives CASSLRPRTSGGNEQFF.

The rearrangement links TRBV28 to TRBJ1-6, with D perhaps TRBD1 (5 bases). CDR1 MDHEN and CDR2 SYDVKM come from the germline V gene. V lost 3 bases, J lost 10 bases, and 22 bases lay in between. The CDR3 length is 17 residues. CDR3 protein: CASSLTSGMGLGSPLHF. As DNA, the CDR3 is TGTGCCAGCAGTTTGACCTCCGGGATGGGACTGGGGTCACCCCTCCACTTT.

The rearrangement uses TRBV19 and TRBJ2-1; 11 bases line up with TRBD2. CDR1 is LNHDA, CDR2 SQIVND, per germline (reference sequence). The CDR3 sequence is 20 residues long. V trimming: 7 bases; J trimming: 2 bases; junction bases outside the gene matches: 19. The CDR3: CASNPTLLAGGPGAYNEQFF. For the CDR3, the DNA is TGTGCCAGTAACCCGACTCTTTTAGCGGGAGGGCCAGGGGCCTACAATGAGCAGTTCTTC. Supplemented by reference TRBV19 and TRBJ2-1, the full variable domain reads DGGITQSPKYLFRKEGQNVTLSCEQNLNHDAMYWYRQDPGQGLRLIYYSQIVNDFQKGDIAEGYSVSREKKESFPLTVTSAQKNPTAFYLCASNPTLLAGGPGAYNEQFFGPGTRLTVL.

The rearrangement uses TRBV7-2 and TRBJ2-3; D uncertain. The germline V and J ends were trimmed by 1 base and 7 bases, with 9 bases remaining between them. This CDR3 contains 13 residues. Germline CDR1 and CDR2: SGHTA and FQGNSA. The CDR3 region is CASSLEPMYTQYF. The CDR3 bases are TGTGCCAGCAGCTTAGAGCCCATGTATACGCAGTATTTT.